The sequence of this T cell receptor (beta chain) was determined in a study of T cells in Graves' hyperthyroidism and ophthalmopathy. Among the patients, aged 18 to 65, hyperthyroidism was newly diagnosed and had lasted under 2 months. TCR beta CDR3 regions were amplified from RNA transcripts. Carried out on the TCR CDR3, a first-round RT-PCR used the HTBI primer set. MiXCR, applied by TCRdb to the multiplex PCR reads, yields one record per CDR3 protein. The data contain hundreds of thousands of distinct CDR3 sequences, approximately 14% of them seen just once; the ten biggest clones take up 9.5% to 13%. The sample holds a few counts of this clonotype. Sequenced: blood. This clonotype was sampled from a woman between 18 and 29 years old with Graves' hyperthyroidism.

CDR3 DNA sequence: TGCAGCGTTGCCAGGGTAAACGAGCAGTACTTC. Its protein is CSVARVNEQYF. The chain uses TRBV29-1 and TRBJ2-7; D possibly corresponds to TRBD1 (5 bases). This CDR3 spans 11 amino acids. Germline assignment: CDR1 SQVTM and CDR2 ANQGSEA. V dropped 4 bases and J dropped 5 bases, with 9 bases sitting between them.